The 5 T cell receptor beta chains listed next were all sequenced from one sample in a study of blood T cell repertoires in COVID-19. TCRdb keeps only in-frame clones here, not all; method: immunoSEQ multiplex PCR. This sample has 250,000 to 300,000 clones, with approximately 79% found just once. Material for sequencing was PBMCs or T cells enriched from blood (not recorded which). All receptors derive from a man younger than 45 with acute COVID-19.

V and J are TRBV5-1 and TRBJ2-7; possibly TRBD1 for D (5 bases). CDR3 size: 13 residues. Trimming removed 4 bases at V and 4 bases at J, with 12 bases between. Germline CDR1 SGHRS, CDR2 YFSETQ. CDR3 protein: CASSPDSLYEQYV. CDR3 DNA sequence: TGCGCCAGCAGCCCCGACAGCCTATACGAGCAGTACGTC.

J is TRBJ2-1 and V is TRBV6-2 or TRBV6-3, with TRBD2 identical over 10 bases. Germline V gene sequence: CDR1 MNHEY, CDR2 SVGEGT. Germline trimming cut 2 bases from V and 4 bases from J; bases unmatched to any gene: 14. The CDR3 covers 19 residues. CDR3 DNA sequence: TGTGCCAGCAGTTACAATAGACATACCGGGACTAGCGTTTACAATGAGCAGTTCTTC. Protein sequence: CASSYNRHTGTSVYNEQFF.

This chain joins TRBV5-1 and TRBJ1-1, with D maybe TRBD1 (6 bases). Germline loops: CDR1 SGHRS, CDR2 YFSETQ. V was pared by 4 bases and J by 6 bases, with 16 bases between. The CDR3 contains 14 residues. The CDR3 nucleotides are TGCGCCAGCAGCCCAAGCAGGGAGGGGGCTGAAGCTTTCTTT. Its protein is CASSPSREGAEAFF.

The chain joins TRBV5-1 to TRBJ1-5, with 7 bases aligning to TRBD1. This CDR3 contains 15 residues. The ends lost 3 bases at V and 2 bases at J; junction bases unmatched: 5. Germline V gene data show CDR1 as SGHRS and CDR2 as YFSETQ. The DNA of the CDR3 is TGCGCCAGCAGCTGGGGAGGACAGGGCAATCAGCCCCAGCATTTT. As protein: CASSWGGQGNQPQHF.

This chain links TRBV16 with TRBJ1-5; 7 bases fit TRBD1. V shed 4 bases and J 6 bases; nucleotides not matched to a gene: 3. CDR1 and CDR2 (germline): KGHSY, FQNENV. This CDR3 comprises 13 residues. CDR3 DNA sequence: TGTGCCAGCAGCCCGACAGGGAGTCAGCCCCAGCATTTT. As protein: CASSPTGSQPQHF.